The rows below give T cell receptor beta chains drawn from one sample of a study of blood T cell repertoires in COVID-19. Profiling relied on immunoSEQ multiplex PCR, and the TCRdb table lists in-frame clones only, not all of them. The table shows about 380,000 clones, with 88% occurring only once. Sequencing used PBMCs or T cells enriched from blood (not recorded which). These receptors came from a woman aged 18-35 years who had recovered from COVID-19. CDR3s include the opening cysteine and the closing phenylalanine or tryptophan. A D gene is named only where the DNA matches it firmly. For some rows the clone size is stated as once, few or many, or as a class when expanded; others skip it.

V	D	size	J	DNA	CDR3
TRBV25-1	-	-	TRBJ2-7	TGTGCCAGCAGTTCTCTCAGGCATTACGAGCAGTACTTC	CASSSLRHYEQYF
TRBV11-2	-	many	TRBJ1-3	TGTGCCACACTCGGGGGGTCTGGAAACACCATATATTTT	CATLGGSGNTIYF
TRBV5-1	-	-	TRBJ1-1	TGCGCCAGCAGCGCGAGGACTGCGAACACTGAAGCTTTCTTT	CASSARTANTEAFF
TRBV7-2	-	-	TRBJ1-6	TGTGCCAGCACCCTAAGCGAGATGGGTGCTATTTCACCCCTCCACTTT	CASTLSEMGAISPLHF
TRBV5-1	-	-	TRBJ1-5	TGCGCCAGCAGCTTGGGAGGGGAGGGCAATCAGCCCCAGCATTTT	CASSLGGEGNQPQHF
TRBV3-1/TRBV3-2	-	-	TRBJ1-2	TGTGCCAGCAGCGAAACAGGGTACTATGGCTACACCTTC	CASSETGYYGYTF
TRBV4-2	-	many	TRBJ2-5	TGTGCCAGCAGCCCCGGCCGCGGGGACCAAGAGACCCAGTACTTC	CASSPGRGDQETQYF
TRBV10-3	TRBD2	-	TRBJ2-3	TGTGCCATCGCCGGGACTAGAGGCACAGATACGCAGTATTTT	CAIAGTRGTDTQYF
TRBV13	-	-	TRBJ2-5	TGTGCCAGCAGCTTATCCCCTGGGGCTGGGCAAGAGACCCAGTACTTC	CASSLSPGAGQETQYF
TRBV6-1	TRBD1	once	TRBJ1-6	TGTGCCAGCAGTGGCACCTCCGGGACAGGCTTCTCACCCCTCCACTTT	CASSGTSGTGFSPLHF
TRBV30	TRBD1	-	TRBJ1-1	TGTGCCTGGAGTTTTCAGGGGGCTGGTGAAGCTTTCTTT	CAWSFQGAGEAFF
TRBV25-1	-	-	TRBJ1-1	TGTGCCAGCAGTTGGACAAGCACTGAAGCTTTCTTT	CASSWTSTEAFF
TRBV7-2	-	once	TRBJ2-7	TGTGCCAGCAGCCGAAACAGGAACGGAGAGCAGTACTTC	CASSRNRNGEQYF
TRBV25-1	-	-	TRBJ1-6	TGTGCCAGCAGTGAATTGAGGGCGAATTCACCCCTCCACTTT	CASSELRANSPLHF
TRBV15	-	-	TRBJ1-2	TGTGCCACCTGGGGGCAGAGAGAAGTCGTTAACTATGGCTACACCTTC	CATWGQREVVNYGYTF
TRBV5-8	-	-	TRBJ1-2	TGTGCCAGCAGCACCGGGACACGCTCAAACTATGGCTACACCTTC	CASSTGTRSNYGYTF
TRBV6-5	-	-	TRBJ1-1	TGTGCCAGCAGTTACGCCCCAGAGAACACTGAAGCTTTCTTT	CASSYAPENTEAFF
TRBV5-1	TRBD1	-	TRBJ1-2	TGCGCCAGCAGCTTGGGGGGACAGGGCTCGGAGGGCTACACCTTC	CASSLGGQGSEGYTF
TRBV6-5	TRBD1	-	TRBJ1-4	TGTGCCAGATCTACAGGGGTCTATAATGAAAAACTGTTTTTT	CARSTGVYNEKLFF
TRBV4-1	-	-	TRBJ2-5	TGCGCCAGCAGCCGAGGGACATTCGAGAGACAAGAGACCCAGTACTTC	CASSRGTFERQETQYF
TRBV5-1	TRBD1	few	TRBJ1-1	TGCGCCAGCAGCCCGGCACAGGGGTCCCAAGTGCCGAATGAAGCTTTCTTT	CASSPAQGSQVPNEAFF
TRBV19	TRBD1	-	TRBJ2-3	TGTGCCAGTAGGTTGCAGGGACAGGGTAGGACAGATACGCAGTATTTT	CASRLQGQGRTDTQYF
TRBV7-9	-	-	TRBJ2-7	TGTGCCAGCAGCTCTAGAGGGCAGCCCTACGAGCAGTACTTC	CASSSRGQPYEQYF
TRBV27	-	-	TRBJ1-5	TGTGCCAGCAGTCCCGCGGGGGGCAATCAGCCCCAGCATTTT	CASSPAGGNQPQHF
TRBV7-2	TRBD2	-	TRBJ2-3	TGTGCCAGCAGCTTAGCCCTAGCGGGGGTGGATACGCAGTATTTT	CASSLALAGVDTQYF
TRBV14	TRBD1	-	TRBJ1-2	TGTGCCAGCAGCCAAGTCTCTGGACAGGGCAACTATGGCTACACCTTC	CASSQVSGQGNYGYTF
TRBV19	-	-	TRBJ1-1	TGTGCCAGTAGTTCAACGGCGGAAAACACTGAAGCTTTCTTT	CASSSTAENTEAFF
TRBV6-5	-	-	TRBJ1-4	TGTGCCAGCAGGAATAGAGGCGGATCTAATGAAAAACTGTTTTTT	CASRNRGGSNEKLFF
TRBV6-5	-	-	TRBJ1-2	TGTGCCACCCTGAGGCAGGGTATCGATGGCTACACCTTC	CATLRQGIDGYTF
TRBV19	-	-	TRBJ1-1	TGTGCCAGTAGTATCGTTGAAGGCTTGGGGCTGAACACTGAAGCTTTCTTT	CASSIVEGLGLNTEAFF
TRBV27	-	-	TRBJ2-5	TGTGCCAGCAGTTACAGGGAGCAGGAGACCCAGTACTTC	CASSYREQETQYF
TRBV6-5	TRBD1	-	TRBJ1-2	TGTGCCAGCAGCCTGGGGACAGGGTACGTCTACACCTTC	CASSLGTGYVYTF
TRBV7-2	-	-	TRBJ1-3	TGTGCCAGCAGCATAGGACAGACGAGCTCTGGAAACACCATATATTTT	CASSIGQTSSGNTIYF
TRBV6-5	TRBD2	-	TRBJ2-2	TGTGCCAGCACCTCCGCAGCGGGGGGGAGGGGGGAGCTGTTTTTT	CASTSAAGGRGELFF
TRBV3-1/TRBV3-2	-	-	TRBJ1-1	TGTGCCAGCAGCCAAGGGCGCGGGGGCACTGAAGCTTTCTTT	CASSQGRGGTEAFF
TRBV5-1	TRBD1	-	TRBJ2-1	TGCGCCAGCAGCTCACCGGACAGGGCCCTAGGAAATGAGCAGTTCTTC	CASSSPDRALGNEQFF
TRBV4-2	-	once	TRBJ2-7	TGTGCCAGCAGCCAAGATAAGTTTGGAGGGGCAGATTACGAGCAGTACTTC	CASSQDKFGGADYEQYF
TRBV4-1	TRBD1	-	TRBJ2-7	TGCGCCAGCAGCCTGGGGACAGGAACCTACGAGCAGTACTTC	CASSLGTGTYEQYF
TRBV27	TRBD1	-	TRBJ1-1	TGTGCCACCGAAGACAGGGAACATAACATGAACACTGAAGCTTTCTTT	CATEDREHNMNTEAFF
TRBV5-4	-	once	TRBJ2-3	TGTGCCAGCAGCTCGGTAACAGATACGCAGTATTTT	CASSSVTDTQYF
TRBV29-1	-	-	TRBJ1-2	TGCAGCGTTGCAGGGGCGGAAAACTATGGCTACACCTTC	CSVAGAENYGYTF
TRBV10-2	TRBD2	-	TRBJ2-1	TGCGCCAGCAGTGAAGGGCTAGCGGGGGATTGGGGGCAGTTCTTC	CASSEGLAGDWGQFF
TRBV7-6	-	-	TRBJ2-7	TGTGCCAGCAGCTTAGGTTGGGGACTCCAGTACGAGCAGTACTTC	CASSLGWGLQYEQYF
TRBV5-6	TRBD2	-	TRBJ2-7	TGTGCCAGCAGCTTGTTTAGCGGGGCGGGCTCCTACGAGCAGTACTTC	CASSLFSGAGSYEQYF
TRBV18	TRBD1	-	TRBJ1-1	TGTGCCAGCTCATTAGCCGGGACAGCTGACACTGAAGCTTTCTTT	CASSLAGTADTEAFF
TRBV3-1/TRBV3-2	TRBD1	-	TRBJ1-6	TGTGCCAGCAGCCAACCAACAGGGGGCCTGGGCTCACCCCTCCACTTT	CASSQPTGGLGSPLHF
TRBV4-2	TRBD2	few	TRBJ2-3	TGTGCCAGCAGCCAAGCGGGGGGGCCCACAGATACGCAGTATTTT	CASSQAGGPTDTQYF
TRBV6-5	TRBD1	once	TRBJ1-1	TGTGCCAGCACTCCCTCGACAGGGAGGACTGAAGCTTTCTTT	CASTPSTGRTEAFF
TRBV27	-	-	TRBJ1-2	TGTGCCAGCAGCGACCGAGGAGGCTACACCTTC	CASSDRGGYTF